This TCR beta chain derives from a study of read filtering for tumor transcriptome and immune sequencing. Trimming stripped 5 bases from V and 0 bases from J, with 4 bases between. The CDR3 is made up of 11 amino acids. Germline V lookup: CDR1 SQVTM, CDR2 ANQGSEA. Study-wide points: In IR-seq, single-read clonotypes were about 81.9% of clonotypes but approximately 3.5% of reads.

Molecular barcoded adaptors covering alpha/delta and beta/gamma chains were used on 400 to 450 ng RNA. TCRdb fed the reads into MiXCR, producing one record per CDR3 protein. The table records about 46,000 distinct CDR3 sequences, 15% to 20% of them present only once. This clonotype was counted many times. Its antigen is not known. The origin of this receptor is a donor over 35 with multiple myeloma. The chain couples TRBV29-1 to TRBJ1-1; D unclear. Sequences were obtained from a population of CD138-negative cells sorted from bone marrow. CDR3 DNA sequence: TGCAGCGTTTATATGAACACTGAAGCTTTCTTT. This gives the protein CSVYMNTEAFF.